These 23 T cell receptor beta chains share one sample of origin, sequenced in a study of identical twins. Each CDR3 protein is one row after TCRdb ran MiXCR on the 5' RACE reads. The sample lists 350,000 to 450,000 distinct CDR3 sequences; 18% were seen once. Sequencing was done on a sample of naive T cells sorted from blood. These receptors all stem from a man aged 45-60 years in good health.

This clonotype has ten or more counts. The chain joins TRBV9 to TRBJ1-1, with D unresolved. The germline gives CDR1 SGDLS, CDR2 YYNGEE. The length of the CDR3 is 21 residues. Deletions cut 4 bases from V and 1 base from J, with 32 bases between. The CDR3 reads CASSHTSLTKVVGGKNTEAFF. DNA for the CDR3: TGTGCCAGCAGCCACACATCGCTGACCAAAGTTGTGGGAGGAAAGAACACTGAAGCTTTCTTT. Using reference TRBV9 and TRBJ1-1 for the parts outside the CDR3, the full variable domain is DSGVTQTPKHLITATGQRVTLRCSPRSGDLSVYWYQQSLDQGLQFLIQYYNGEERAKGNILERFSAQQFPDLHSELNLSSLELGDSALYFCASSHTSLTKVVGGKNTEAFFGQGTRLTVV.

CDR3 coding DNA: TGCAGTGCTAGAGATATAGGGATAGACACTGAAGCTTTCTTT. The encoded protein is CSARDIGIDTEAFF. The chain is built from TRBV20-1 and TRBJ1-1; D remains unclear. Germline CDR1 and CDR2: DFQATT and SNEGSKA (reference sequence). The CDR3 has 14 residues. V was pared by 0 bases and J by 3 bases, with 11 bases between.

The chain carries TRBV14 and TRBJ2-1; 8 bases are a match to TRBD2. CDR3 length: 16 amino acids. CDR1 and CDR2 (germline): SGHDN, FVKESK. The junction had 6 bases not matched to a gene; V was cut back by 3 bases and J by 2 bases. The CDR3 region has the DNA TGTGCCAGCAGCCACTTCAAACTAGCGGCCTACAATGAGCAGTTCTTC. Translating gives CASSHFKLAAYNEQFF.

The chain couples TRBV4-2 to TRBJ2-4; 7 bases are shared with TRBD2. V lost 1 base to trimming and J lost 2 bases; unmatched junction nucleotides: 5. Germline V gene lookup returns CDR1 LGHNA and CDR2 YNFKEQ. The CDR3 has 16 amino acids. CDR3 protein: CASSQGGGTSKNIQYF. As DNA, the CDR3 is TGTGCCAGCAGCCAAGGGGGGGGAACTTCCAAAAACATTCAGTACTTC.

This clonotype was seen repeatedly, ten times or more. The chain uses TRBV7-9 and TRBJ2-7; D may be TRBD1 (5 bases). CDR3 size: 13 residues. V gave up 3 bases and J gave up 4 bases, with 10 bases separating them. Per the germline V gene, CDR1 is SEHNR and CDR2 is FQNEAQ (reference sequence). CDR3 nucleotide sequence: TGTGCCAGCAGCTTTAGGGGTATTTACGAGCAGTACTTC. Residues: CASSFRGIYEQYF. The full variable domain, rest sourced from reference TRBV7-9 and TRBJ2-7, is DTGVSQNPRHKITKRGQNVTFRCDPISEHNRLYWYRQTLGQGPEFLTYFQNEAQLEKSRLLSDRFSAERPKGSFSTLEIQRTEQGDSAMYLCASSFRGIYEQYFGPGTRLTVT.

The genes are TRBV6-5 and TRBJ2-3, with D perhaps being TRBD1 or TRBD2 (5 bases each). Germline V gene sequence: CDR1 MNHEY, CDR2 SVGAGI. V dropped 0 bases and J dropped 4 bases, with 14 bases sitting between them. The length of the CDR3 is 16 residues. CDR3 protein: CASSYSRGVPADTQYF. DNA for the CDR3: TGTGCCAGCAGTTACTCACGGGGCGTCCCCGCAGATACGCAGTATTTT.

The chain joins TRBV27 to TRBJ2-4; D remains unclear. V lost 0 bases to trimming and J lost 2 bases, with 5 bases between them. Germline assignment: CDR1 MNHEY and CDR2 SMNVEV (reference sequence). The CDR3 runs to 14 residues. CDR3 nucleotide sequence: TGTGCCAGCAGTTTATCTGGACCCAAAAACATTCAGTACTTC. Protein product: CASSLSGPKNIQYF.

The chain joins TRBV20-1 to TRBJ1-3; TRBD1 is a possible D gene (5 bases). There are 15 residues in the CDR3. Trimming left V 5 bases short and J 0 bases short, with 14 bases between. Germline-derived CDR1 and CDR2 are DFQATT and SNEGSKA (reference sequence). CDR3 region: CSAGRGPVSGNTIYF. The CDR3 DNA reads as TGCAGTGCTGGACGGGGACCGGTCTCTGGAAACACCATATATTTT.

This clonotype was counted at least ten times. DNA for the CDR3: TGTGCCAGCAGTTTTGGTGGGGCCAACGTCCTGACTTTC. Protein: CASSFGGANVLTF. The chain employs TRBV12-3 or TRBV12-4 and TRBJ2-6; D gene unclear. The CDR3 spans 13 residues. Trimming took 3 bases from V and 3 from J, leaving 3 bases between them.

This clonotype appeared many times. J is TRBJ2-3 and V is TRBV12-3 or TRBV12-4; D may be TRBD2 (5 bases). Between the trimmed V and J ends, which lost 8 bases and 1 base, there was a span of 10 bases. The CDR3 runs to 13 residues. The CDR3: CASGEGGTDTQYF. The CDR3 coding sequence is TGTGCCAGCGGAGAGGGAGGCACAGATACGCAGTATTTT.

This clonotype was seen ten or more times. The chain combines TRBV20-1 with TRBJ2-1; D not certain. The CDR3 runs 17 residues. V was trimmed by 5 bases and J by 1 base, leaving 21 bases between them. Germline loops: CDR1 DFQATT, CDR2 SNEGSKA (reference sequence). The DNA for the CDR3 is TGCAGTGCTCCGACGCTCCACGGACGGGTTTCCTACAATGAGCAGTTCTTC. Its protein is CSAPTLHGRVSYNEQFF.

This clonotype was counted only a few times. The genes are TRBV20-1 and TRBJ2-1; 11 bases are shared with TRBD2. The trim removed 3 bases at V and 6 bases at J, leaving 4 bases unmatched. The CDR3 has 14 residues. Germline values: CDR1 DFQATT, CDR2 SNEGSKA (reference sequence). CDR3 region: CSASNSGRANEQFF. For the CDR3, the DNA is TGCAGTGCTAGTAATAGCGGGAGGGCCAATGAGCAGTTCTTC.

In its sample, this clonotype was seen a few times. V gene TRBV10-3 combines with J gene TRBJ2-6; D not certain. The germline CDR1 and CDR2 sequences are ENHRY and SYGVKD. The CDR3 loop spans 15 amino acids. Trimming removed 0 bases at V and 2 bases at J, with 5 bases between. The CDR3 loop reads CAISESKAGANVLTF. CDR3 nucleotides: TGTGCCATCAGTGAGTCCAAAGCTGGGGCCAACGTCCTGACTTTC.

V usage is TRBV11-2 and J usage is TRBJ2-7; D may match TRBD1 or TRBD2 (5 bases each). The germline V gene encodes CDR1 SGHAT and CDR2 FQNNGV. The germline V and J ends were trimmed by 4 bases and 2 bases, with 12 bases remaining between them. CDR3 size: 14 residues. CDR3 nucleotide sequence: TGTGCCAGCAGCTCGGGACGTTCAACCTACGAGCAGTACTTC. The encoded protein is CASSSGRSTYEQYF.

The chain has TRBV6-1 and TRBJ1-3; tentatively, D is TRBD1 (6 bases). V was clipped by 5 bases and J by 0 bases, with 11 bases between them. In germline, CDR1 is MNHNS, CDR2 SASEGT. CDR3 length: 15 amino acids. CDR3 region: CASSRGQTSGNTIYF. The DNA of the CDR3 is TGTGCCAGCAGTCGCGGACAGACCTCTGGAAACACCATATATTTT.

V gene TRBV5-1 combines with J gene TRBJ2-7; 9 bases are shared with TRBD1. Unmatched junction bases numbered 10, after V lost 4 bases and J lost 5 bases. CDR1 and CDR2 (germline): SGHRS, YFSETQ. CDR3 length: 15 amino acids. In DNA, the CDR3 is TGCGCCAGCAGCCGCCTCGGGACAGGGAACCACGAGCAGTACTTC. Residues: CASSRLGTGNHEQYF. Drawing the rest from reference TRBV5-1 and TRBJ2-7, the complete variable domain is KAGVTQTPRYLIKTRGQQVTLSCSPISGHRSVSWYQQTPGQGLQFLFEYFSETQRNKGNFPGRFSGRQFSNSRSEMNVSTLELGDSALYLCASSRLGTGNHEQYFGPGTRLTVT.

This clonotype was recorded a few times. The chain couples TRBV7-2 to TRBJ2-1; 13 bases are shared with TRBD2. Trimming at V came to 3 bases and at J to 8 bases, leaving 7 bases not matched to a gene. CDR1 is SGHTA, CDR2 FQGNSA, per germline. This CDR3 region has 16 residues. Written as DNA, the CDR3 is TGTGCCAGCAGCTTGAGTTGGACTAGCGGGAGCGATGAGCAGTTCTTC. As protein: CASSLSWTSGSDEQFF.

This clonotype has a handful of counts. The CDR3 DNA reads TGTGCCAGCAGCCCCGCGGGTCTTAATTCACCCCTCCACTTT. Amino acids: CASSPAGLNSPLHF. This chain connects TRBV7-8 to TRBJ1-6; D is unclear. Germline CDR1 and CDR2: SGHVS and FQNEAQ. CDR3 size: 14 residues. Trimming removed 5 bases at V and 6 bases at J, with 11 bases between.

The chain is built from TRBV18 and TRBJ1-3; 7 nucleotides align to TRBD1. Per the germline V gene, CDR1 is KGHSH and CDR2 is LQKENI. This CDR3 region has 15 residues. The junction had 7 bases not matched to a gene; V was cut back by 6 bases and J by 2 bases. The CDR3 spells CASSIGGGAGNTIYF. For the CDR3, the DNA is TGTGCCAGCTCTATCGGAGGGGGCGCTGGAAACACCATATATTTT.

V usage is TRBV6-5 and J usage is TRBJ2-7; 7 nucleotides align to TRBD2. V dropped 2 bases and J dropped 0; count of bases not matched to a gene: 4. The CDR3 is 15 residues long. Germline CDR1 and CDR2: MNHEY and SVGAGI. CDR3 protein: CASSYDSGRSYEQYF. The CDR3 region has the DNA TGTGCCAGCAGTTACGATAGCGGGCGCTCCTACGAGCAGTACTTC.

V is TRBV18 and J is TRBJ2-5; 8 bases align to TRBD1. J lost 1 base, V lost 8 bases, and 6 bases had no gene match. Germline values: CDR1 KGHSH, CDR2 LQKENI. This CDR3 region has 14 residues. CDR3 DNA: TGTGCCAGCCGACCCGACAGGGGCCAAGAGACCCAGTACTTC. This sequence encodes CASRPDRGQETQYF.

The V call is TRBV5-1, the J call TRBJ2-7; D possibly corresponds to TRBD1 (6 bases). The ends were cut back, 1 base at V and 4 bases at J, with 24 bases in the middle. Germline V gene data show CDR1 as SGHRS and CDR2 as YFSETQ. This CDR3 is built from 18 residues. CDR3 bases: TGCGCCAGCAGCTTGACGAACCGACAGGAAGGCTCGGGTTACGAGCAGTACTTC. Translating it yields CASSLTNRQEGSGYEQYF.

This clonotype was found a few times. In DNA form, the CDR3 reads TGCAGTGCCCACCGCTGGGGAGGGACGAACACCGGGGAGCTGTTTTTT. Its translation is CSAHRWGGTNTGELFF. The rearrangement joins TRBV20-1 to TRBJ2-2, with 7 bases lining up with TRBD2. The length of the CDR3 is 16 residues. The V gene's germline CDR1 is DFQATT and CDR2 SNEGSKA (reference sequence). The V and J ends lost 6 bases and 0 bases, in that order; junction bases with no gene match: 10.